Sequencing of this T cell receptor (beta chain) was carried out in a study of beta chain features in type 1 diabetes. Every isolated RNA sample was fully reverse transcribed, so sequencing captured expressed TCRB transcripts. Using immunoSEQ multiplex PCR, the repertoire was profiled, and TCRdb retains in-frame clones only, with some absent. The sample holds a few hundred thousand clones, 10% to 15% seen once. General study findings and limits: A possible short-template PCR bias applies equally to patients and controls. All four CD4+ subsets from Type 1 diabetes patients carried moderately but significantly shorter TCRB CDR3s. VDJ junctions sequenced from type 1 diabetes patients showed fewer insertions and more deletions.

Note on this clone: What it binds is unknown.

A sort by CD45RO/CCR7/CD25/CD127/CD95/CD27 yielded CD4+ naive, central memory, regulatory and stem cell-like memory cells. CDR3 length equals 14 residues. The germline CDR1 and CDR2 sequences are SGHNT and YYREEE (reference sequence). With 4 bases removed from V and 6 bases from J, the gap between germline ends came to 17 bases. V is TRBV5-4 and J is TRBJ2-7; the D is unclear. The receptor comes from a woman aged 18 to 35 with type 1 diabetes. What was sequenced was naive CD4+ T cells from blood. Here the CDR3 DNA reads TGTGCCAGCAGCCAATACGCCTCCGCGGTCGAGCAGTACTTC. The encoded protein is CASSQYASAVEQYF.